This T cell receptor (beta chain) is drawn from a study of T cells in Graves' hyperthyroidism and ophthalmopathy (dated by TCRdb to the late 2010s). The study in broad terms: Peripheral blood was collected at initial diagnosis, before any treatment. To identify TCR V-J signatures that set the groups apart, the researchers used a discovery cohort of roughly 100 patients, made up of roughly 40 with Graves' ophthalmopathy and some 55 with stable Graves' hyperthyroidism. Whether ophthalmopathy could be predicted prospectively was tested in an independent validation cohort made up of under 20 hyperthyroidism patients plus 17 patients who later progressed to ophthalmopathy. For training and testing, the 100 or so patients in the discovery cohort were randomly divided in a 7:3 ratio. Thyroid tissue and blood T-cell repertoires from over 5 Graves' hyperthyroidism patients were also compared in the study. After blood sampling, hyperthyroidism patients were treated with methimazole at a starting dose of 30 mg daily, and ophthalmopathy patients were treated with high-dose intravenous methylprednisolone. The paper describes TCR Vbeta CDR3 sequencing of 120 to 150 peripheral blood samples, made up of 43 ophthalmopathy patients, roughly 80 hyperthyroidism patients and around 17 progressor patients.

Taken from the germline V gene, the CDR1 and CDR2 loops are MNHEY and SVGAGI. The CDR3 runs 14 amino acids, cysteine and phenylalanine included. The entry retains the CDR3 DNA only, 42 bases that are in frame from base 1. Cut back by 6 bases and 4 bases, the V and J ends lie 13 bases apart. In the ophthalmopathy patients, disease was moderately to severely active, with a Clinical Activity Score of 3 or more, a NOSPECS grade of 4 or more, and a duration of less than 3 months. Patients with uncontrolled infections, other autoimmune diseases, pregnancy or lactation were excluded. Diagnoses relied on clinical symptoms, serum thyroxine and TRAb, thyroid ultrasound and orbital computed tomography. Ficoll-Paque density gradient centrifugation was used to isolate PBMCs from around 10 ml of fresh peripheral blood. Trizol reagent was used to extract total RNA, and RNA quality was then checked on an Agilent 2100 Bioanalyzer.

Results the study describes overall, beyond this receptor: A 13 V-J signature model separated ophthalmopathy from stable hyperthyroidism, with about 90% sensitivity and around 84% specificity in cross-validation and 80%/75% in testing. Most expanded thyroid clonotypes (frequency above 0.001) were also found in blood, which suggests that blood repertoires may mirror thyroid immune responses. No statistical method was used to fix the sample size in advance, and group allocation was not hidden from the investigators. During validation, the model predicted progression to ophthalmopathy a median of approximately six months ahead of onset, with around 70% sensitivity and 72% to 80% specificity.

The TCR beta CDR3 regions were amplified from RNA transcripts. For the first round of RT-PCR on the TCR CDR3, the HTBI primer set was used together with the Qiagen OneStep RT-PCR kit. Libraries were constructed in a second round of multiplex PCR, after which size selection and purification were carried out. Sequencing of the libraries was done on an Illumina HiSeq2000 using paired-end 100 bp reads. Processing in the source paper ran as follows. SOAPnuke was used to process the raw data, removing reads that contained adapters or uncalled bases, had a mean Phred below 15, or lacked an exact match to the constant primer or identifier. COPE v1.2.5 was used to merge high-quality paired reads, and clonotypes were defined as unique nucleotide sequences. MiTCR v1.1 was used to align clonotypes to the IMGT TRBV, TRBD and TRBJ reference segments. Only V-J combinations with frequency above 0.0001, covering about 99% of repertoires, were analysed. A TCS score was defined as the ratio of F50 (clonal expansion) to E x V (chaos), with BLOSUM62-based TCRdist applied between CDR3 peptides within each V-J. Welch's t-statistics and random forest reduced several hundred V-J features to 13, which were used in a naive Bayes classifier (R e1071). TCRdb reanalyzed the raw reads on its own, using fastp at Q25 for trimming and MiXCR for clone calling, and kept in-frame beta chains. Merged by CDR3 protein, the rows form single entries marked with the most common genes and DNA. In this record, the V and J calls reflect TCRdb's handling and not the investigators' own analysis. Present in this sample are 400,000 to 600,000 distinct CDR3 sequences, around 15% of which were seen just once. The ten largest clones add up to about 29% of the sample.

Only a few counts were recorded for this clonotype. Its antigen remains undetermined. No much larger clonotype is one base removed from it; base qualities were not supplied. Sequenced material: blood. This TCR was sampled from a woman aged 25 to 39 with Graves' ophthalmopathy. The V gene is TRBV6-5 and the J gene is TRBJ1-5, and possibly TRBD1, on 6 matching bases. In nucleotide form, the sequence is TGTGCCAGCAGCCAGGGGCGCGTAAATCAGCCCCAGCATTTT. Translated, this is CASSQGRVNQPQHF.